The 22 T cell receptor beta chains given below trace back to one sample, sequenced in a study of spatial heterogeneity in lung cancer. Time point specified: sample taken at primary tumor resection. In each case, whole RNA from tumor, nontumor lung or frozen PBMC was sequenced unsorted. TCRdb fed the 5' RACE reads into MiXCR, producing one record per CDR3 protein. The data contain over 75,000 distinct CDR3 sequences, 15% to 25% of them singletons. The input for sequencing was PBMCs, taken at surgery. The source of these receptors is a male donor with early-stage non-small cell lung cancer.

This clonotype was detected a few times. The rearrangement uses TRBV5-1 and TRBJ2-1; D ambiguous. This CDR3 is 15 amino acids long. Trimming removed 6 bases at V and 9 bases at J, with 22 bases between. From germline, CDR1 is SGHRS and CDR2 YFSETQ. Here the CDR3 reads CASTPLDGGLTEQFF. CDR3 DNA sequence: TGCGCCAGCACCCCCCTGGACGGCGGTCTTACTGAGCAGTTCTTC. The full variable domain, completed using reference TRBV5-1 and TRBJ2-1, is KAGVTQTPRYLIKTRGQQVTLSCSPISGHRSVSWYQQTPGQGLQFLFEYFSETQRNKGNFPGRFSGRQFSNSRSEMNVSTLELGDSALYLCASTPLDGGLTEQFFGPGTRLTVL.

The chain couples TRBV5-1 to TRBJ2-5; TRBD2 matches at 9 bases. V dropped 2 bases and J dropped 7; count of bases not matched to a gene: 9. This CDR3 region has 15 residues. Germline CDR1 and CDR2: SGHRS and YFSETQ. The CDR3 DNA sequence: TGCGCCAGCAGCTTTATAGCGGGAGATGGAGGGACCCAGTACTTC. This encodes CASSFIAGDGGTQYF.

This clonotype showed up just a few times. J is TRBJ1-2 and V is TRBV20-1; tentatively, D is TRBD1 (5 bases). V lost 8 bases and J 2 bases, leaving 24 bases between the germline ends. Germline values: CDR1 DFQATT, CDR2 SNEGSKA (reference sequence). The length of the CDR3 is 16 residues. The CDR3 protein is CSTGRAGSESNYGYTF. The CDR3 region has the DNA TGCAGTACCGGCAGGGCGGGGTCGGAGTCGAACTATGGCTACACCTTC.

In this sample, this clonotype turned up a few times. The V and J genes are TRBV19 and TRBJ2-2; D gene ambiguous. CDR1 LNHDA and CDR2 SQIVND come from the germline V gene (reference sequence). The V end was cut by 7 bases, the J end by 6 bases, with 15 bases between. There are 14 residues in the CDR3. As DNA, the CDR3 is TGTGCCAGTACCCTCCTTGGGCAGGCCGGGGAGCTGTTTTTT. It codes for CASTLLGQAGELFF. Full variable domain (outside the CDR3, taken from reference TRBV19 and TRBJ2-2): DGGITQSPKYLFRKEGQNVTLSCEQNLNHDAMYWYRQDPGQGLRLIYYSQIVNDFQKGDIAEGYSVSREKKESFPLTVTSAQKNPTAFYLCASTLLGQAGELFFGEGSRLTVL.

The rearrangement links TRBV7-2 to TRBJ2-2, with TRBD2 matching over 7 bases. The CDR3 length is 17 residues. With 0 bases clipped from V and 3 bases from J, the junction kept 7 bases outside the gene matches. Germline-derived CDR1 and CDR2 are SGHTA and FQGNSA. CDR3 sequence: CASSLAALAVDTGELFF. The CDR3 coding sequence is TGTGCCAGCAGCTTAGCCGCCCTAGCGGTGGACACCGGGGAGCTGTTTTTT. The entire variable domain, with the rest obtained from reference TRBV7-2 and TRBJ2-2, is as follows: GAGVSQSPSNKVTEKGKDVELRCDPISGHTALYWYRQSLGQGLEFLIYFQGNSAPDKSGLPSDRFSAERTGGSVSTLTIQRTQQEDSAVYLCASSLAALAVDTGELFFGEGSRLTVL.

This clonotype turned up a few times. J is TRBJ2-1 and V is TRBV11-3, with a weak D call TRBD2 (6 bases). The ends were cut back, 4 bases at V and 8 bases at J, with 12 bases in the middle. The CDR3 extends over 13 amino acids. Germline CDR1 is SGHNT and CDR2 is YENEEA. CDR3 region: CASSSPREDEQFF. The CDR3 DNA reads TGTGCCAGCAGCTCCCCCAGGGAGGATGAGCAGTTCTTC.

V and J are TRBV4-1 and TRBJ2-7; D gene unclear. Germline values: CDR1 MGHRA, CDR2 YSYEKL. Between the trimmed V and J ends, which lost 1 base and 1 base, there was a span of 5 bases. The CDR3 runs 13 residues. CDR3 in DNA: TGCGCCAGCAGCCAAGGGATTTCCTACGAGCAGTACTTC. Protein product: CASSQGISYEQYF.

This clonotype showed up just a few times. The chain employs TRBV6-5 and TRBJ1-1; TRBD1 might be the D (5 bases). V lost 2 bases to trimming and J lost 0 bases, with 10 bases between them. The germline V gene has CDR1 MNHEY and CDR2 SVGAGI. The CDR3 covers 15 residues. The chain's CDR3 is CASSYNSGMNTEAFF. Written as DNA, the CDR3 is TGTGCCAGCAGTTACAACTCAGGGATGAACACTGAAGCTTTCTTT.

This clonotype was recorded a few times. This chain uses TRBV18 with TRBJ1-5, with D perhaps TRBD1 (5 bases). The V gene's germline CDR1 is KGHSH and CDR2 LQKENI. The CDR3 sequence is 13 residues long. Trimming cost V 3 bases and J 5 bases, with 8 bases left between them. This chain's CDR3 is CASSPGDDQPQHF. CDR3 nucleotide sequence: TGTGCCAGCTCACCGGGGGACGATCAGCCCCAGCATTTT.

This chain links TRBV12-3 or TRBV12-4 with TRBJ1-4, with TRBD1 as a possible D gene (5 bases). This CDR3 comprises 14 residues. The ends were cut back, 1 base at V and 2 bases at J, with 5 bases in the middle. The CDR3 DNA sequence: TGTGCCAGCAGTTTAGGACAGACTAATGAAAAACTGTTTTTT. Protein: CASSLGQTNEKLFF.

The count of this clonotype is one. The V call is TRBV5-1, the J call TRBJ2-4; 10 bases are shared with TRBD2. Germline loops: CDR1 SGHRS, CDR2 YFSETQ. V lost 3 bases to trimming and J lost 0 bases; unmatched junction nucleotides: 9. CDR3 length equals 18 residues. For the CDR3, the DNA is TGCGCCAGCAGCTCGGCTAGCGGGAGCCTACTAGCCAAAAACATTCAGTACTTC. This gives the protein CASSSASGSLLAKNIQYF.

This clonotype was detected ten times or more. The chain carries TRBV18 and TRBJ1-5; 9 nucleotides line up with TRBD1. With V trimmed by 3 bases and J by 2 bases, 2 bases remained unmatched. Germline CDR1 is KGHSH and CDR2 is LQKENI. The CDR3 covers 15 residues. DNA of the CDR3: TGTGCCAGCTCACCGGGACAGGGAGGCAATCAGCCCCAGCATTTT. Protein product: CASSPGQGGNQPQHF.

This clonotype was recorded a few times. The CDR3 region is CASSSPGGNTGELFF. In DNA, the CDR3 is TGTGCCAGCAGCTCTCCAGGGGGGAACACCGGGGAGCTGTTTTTT. The V call is TRBV7-9, the J call TRBJ2-2, with 7 bases fitting TRBD1. Germline lookup yields CDR1 SEHNR and CDR2 FQNEAQ (reference sequence). This CDR3 contains 15 residues. V was clipped by 4 bases and J by 1 base; unmatched bases: 3.

The CDR3 loop is CASSPITDFGNTIYF. CDR3 nucleotide sequence: TGTGCCAGCTCACCAATAACCGATTTTGGAAACACCATATATTTT. V is TRBV18 and J is TRBJ1-3; D call uncertain. The CDR3 is 15 amino acids. Germline CDR1 is KGHSH and CDR2 is LQKENI. Trimming pared 2 bases from V and 3 bases from J, leaving 11 bases between.

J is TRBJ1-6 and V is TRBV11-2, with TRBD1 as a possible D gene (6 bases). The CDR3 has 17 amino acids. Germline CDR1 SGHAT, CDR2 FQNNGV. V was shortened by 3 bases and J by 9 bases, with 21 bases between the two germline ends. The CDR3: CASSFSSRGMSGSPLHF. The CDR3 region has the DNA TGTGCCAGCAGCTTCTCCTCCAGGGGTATGAGTGGTTCACCCCTCCACTTT.

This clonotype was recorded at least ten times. DNA of the CDR3: TGTGCCAGCAGCTTAGGCAATGAGCAGTTCTTC. Its translation is CASSLGNEQFF. This chain joins TRBV7-9 and TRBJ2-1; D call uncertain. This CDR3 is built from 11 residues. Germline loops: CDR1 SEHNR, CDR2 FQNEAQ (reference sequence). With 1 base removed from V and 6 bases from J, the gap between germline ends came to 1 base.

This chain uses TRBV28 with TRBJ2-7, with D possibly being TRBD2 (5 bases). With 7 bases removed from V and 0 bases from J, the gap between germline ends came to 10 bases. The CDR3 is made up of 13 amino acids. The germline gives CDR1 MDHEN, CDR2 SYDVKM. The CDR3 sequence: CASTPGSSYEQYF. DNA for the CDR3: TGTGCCAGCACCCCGGGGTCCTCCTACGAGCAGTACTTC.

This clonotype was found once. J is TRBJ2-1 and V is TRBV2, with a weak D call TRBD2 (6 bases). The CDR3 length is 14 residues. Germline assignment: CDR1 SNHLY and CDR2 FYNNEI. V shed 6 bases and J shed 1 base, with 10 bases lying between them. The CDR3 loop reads CASRVGTSYNEQFF. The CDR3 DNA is TGTGCCAGCAGAGTCGGGACTTCCTACAATGAGCAGTTCTTC.

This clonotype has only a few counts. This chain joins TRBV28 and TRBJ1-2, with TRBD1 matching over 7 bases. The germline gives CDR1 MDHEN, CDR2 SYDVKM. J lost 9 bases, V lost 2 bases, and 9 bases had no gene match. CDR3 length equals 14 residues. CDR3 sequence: CASSLGQAGSRYTF. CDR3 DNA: TGTGCCAGCAGTTTAGGACAGGCGGGTTCTCGCTACACCTTC.

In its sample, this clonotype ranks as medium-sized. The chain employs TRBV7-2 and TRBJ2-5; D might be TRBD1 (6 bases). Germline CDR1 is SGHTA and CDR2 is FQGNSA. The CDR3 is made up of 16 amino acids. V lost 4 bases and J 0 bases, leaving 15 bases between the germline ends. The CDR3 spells CASSSYGTMYQETQYF. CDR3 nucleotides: TGTGCCAGCAGCTCATACGGGACAATGTACCAAGAGACCCAGTACTTC.

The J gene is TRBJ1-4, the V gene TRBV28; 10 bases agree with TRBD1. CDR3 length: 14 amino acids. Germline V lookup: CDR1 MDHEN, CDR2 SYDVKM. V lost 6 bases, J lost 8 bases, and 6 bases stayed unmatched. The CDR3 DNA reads TGTGCCAGCAGAGCGACAGGGGGCAGCGAAAAACTGTTTTTT. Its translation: CASRATGGSEKLFF.

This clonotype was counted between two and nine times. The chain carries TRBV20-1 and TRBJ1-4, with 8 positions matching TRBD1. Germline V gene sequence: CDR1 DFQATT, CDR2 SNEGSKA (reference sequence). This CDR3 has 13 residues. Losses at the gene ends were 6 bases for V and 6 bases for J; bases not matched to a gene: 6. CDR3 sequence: CSATDRGDEKLFF. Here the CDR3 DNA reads TGCAGTGCCACCGACAGGGGTGATGAAAAACTGTTTTTT.